This T cell receptor beta chain appears in the sequencing data of a study of T-cell reconstitution after alpha-beta-depleted transplantation in children. Germline V CDR1 and CDR2: SEHNR, FQNEAQ (reference sequence). The V and J ends lost 4 bases and 0 bases, in that order; junction bases with no gene match: 5. The CDR3 has 16 residues. Unique molecular identifiers featured in how the TCRbeta library was prepared. MiXCR, applied by TCRdb to the PCR reads, yields one record per CDR3 protein. The table records 450,000 to 600,000 distinct CDR3 sequences, approximately 20% of them present only once. The sample here was PBMCs from the stem cell graft donor, taken from the stem cell graft. This chain links TRBV7-9 with TRBJ2-5; 10 nucleotides agree with TRBD2. This receptor was taken from a human donor who donated a stem cell graft to a child with acute lymphoblastic leukemia. The chain's CDR3 is CASSSGLAVNQETQYF. In DNA form, the CDR3 reads TGTGCCAGCAGCTCTGGACTAGCGGTTAACCAAGAGACCCAGTACTTC.